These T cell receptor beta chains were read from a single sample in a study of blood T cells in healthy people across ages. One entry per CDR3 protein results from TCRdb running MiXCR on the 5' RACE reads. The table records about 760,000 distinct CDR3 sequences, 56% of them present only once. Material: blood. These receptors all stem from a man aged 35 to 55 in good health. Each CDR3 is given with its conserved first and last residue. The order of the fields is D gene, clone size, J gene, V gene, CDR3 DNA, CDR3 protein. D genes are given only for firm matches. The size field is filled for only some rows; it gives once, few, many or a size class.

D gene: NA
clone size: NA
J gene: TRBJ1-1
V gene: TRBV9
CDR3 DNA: TGTGCCAGCAGCGTAGTTCCGGGGGCGATCGACACTGAAGCTTTCTTT
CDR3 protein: CASSVVPGAIDTEAFF

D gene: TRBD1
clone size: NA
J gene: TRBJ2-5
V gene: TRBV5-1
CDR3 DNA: TGCGCCAGCAGAAGGGCCCCGGGACAGCCCGGGCATGGAGGGACCCAGTACTTC
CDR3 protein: CASRRAPGQPGHGGTQYF

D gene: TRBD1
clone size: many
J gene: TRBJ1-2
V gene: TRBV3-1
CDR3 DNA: TGTGCCAGCAGCCAAGATAACAGGGGACGGGGCTACACCTTC
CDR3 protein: CASSQDNRGRGYTF

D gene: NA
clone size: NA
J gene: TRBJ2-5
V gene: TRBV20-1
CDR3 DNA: TGCAGTGCCCCTCCCTCGGCCCAAGAGACCCAGTACTTC
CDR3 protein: CSAPPSAQETQYF

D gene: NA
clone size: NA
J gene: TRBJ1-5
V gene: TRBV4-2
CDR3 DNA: TGTGCCAGCAGCCAAGATGAGGGGGTAGGGCGGCCCCAGCATTTT
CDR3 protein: CASSQDEGVGRPQHF

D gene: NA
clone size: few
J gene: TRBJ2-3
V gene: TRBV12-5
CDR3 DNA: TGTGCTCCCGATATGATACATAGCACAGATACGCAGTATTTT
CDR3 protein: CAPDMIHSTDTQYF

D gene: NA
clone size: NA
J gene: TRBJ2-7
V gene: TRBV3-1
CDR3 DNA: TGTGCCAGCAGCCAAGTGTGGGCGACCTACAATGAGCAGTACTTC
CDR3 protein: CASSQVWATYNEQYF

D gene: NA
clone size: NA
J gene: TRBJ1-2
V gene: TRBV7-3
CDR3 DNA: TGTGCCAGCAGCCTCGAGGAAGGCTATGGCTACACCTTC
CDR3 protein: CASSLEEGYGYTF

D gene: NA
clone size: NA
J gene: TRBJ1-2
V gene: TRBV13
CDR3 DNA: TGTGCCAGCAGCTTCGGAGGATATGACTACACCTTC
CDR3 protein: CASSFGGYDYTF

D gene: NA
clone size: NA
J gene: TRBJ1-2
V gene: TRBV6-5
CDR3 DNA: TGTGCCAGCAGTTACTCATCCAGGGTCGATAACTATGGCTACACCTTC
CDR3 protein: CASSYSSRVDNYGYTF

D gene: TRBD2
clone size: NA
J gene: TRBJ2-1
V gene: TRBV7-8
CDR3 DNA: TGTGCCAGCAGCTTATCGGCTAGCGGAAATCCCTACAATGAGCAGTTCTTC
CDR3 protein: CASSLSASGNPYNEQFF

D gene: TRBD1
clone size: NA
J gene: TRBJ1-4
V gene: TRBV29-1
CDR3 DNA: TGCAGCGTCCAGGGGGCGGAAGGAAGAAAACTGTTTTTT
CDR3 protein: CSVQGAEGRKLFF

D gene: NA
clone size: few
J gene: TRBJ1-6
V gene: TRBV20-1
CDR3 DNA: TGCAGTGCTAGTGAGACTCCGGGACACTTCAATTCACCCCTCCACTTT
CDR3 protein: CSASETPGHFNSPLHF

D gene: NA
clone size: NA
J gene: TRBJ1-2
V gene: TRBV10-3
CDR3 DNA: TGTGCCATCAGTGAGTCTCCCGTGACTCGCAACTATGGCTACACCTTC
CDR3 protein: CAISESPVTRNYGYTF

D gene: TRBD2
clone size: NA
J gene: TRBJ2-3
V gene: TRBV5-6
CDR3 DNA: TGTGCCAGCAGCTCGACCCGGACTAGAAGGTATTTT
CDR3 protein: CASSSTRTRRYF

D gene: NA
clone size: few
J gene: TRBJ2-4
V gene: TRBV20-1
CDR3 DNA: TGCAGTGCTAGACCTCTAGATCTAGGGGGAAACATTCAGTACTTC
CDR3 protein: CSARPLDLGGNIQYF

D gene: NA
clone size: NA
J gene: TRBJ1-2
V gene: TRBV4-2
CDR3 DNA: TGTGCCAGCAGCCAAGATCAATTAGTTTCGGGGGGCTACACCTTC
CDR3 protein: CASSQDQLVSGGYTF

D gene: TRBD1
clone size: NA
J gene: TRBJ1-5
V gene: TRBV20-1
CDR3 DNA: TGCAGTGCTAGAGATCCGATAACAGGGGCTCGGCAGCCCCAGCATTTT
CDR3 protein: CSARDPITGARQPQHF

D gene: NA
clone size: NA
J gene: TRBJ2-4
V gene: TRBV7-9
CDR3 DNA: TGTGCCAGCAGCTTAAATCAGGGAACCAAAAACATTCAGTACTTC
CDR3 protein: CASSLNQGTKNIQYF

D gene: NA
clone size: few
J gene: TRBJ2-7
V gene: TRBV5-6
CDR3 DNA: TGTGCCAGCAGCTTTTCGTCCTCCTACGAGCAGTACTTC
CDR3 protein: CASSFSSSYEQYF

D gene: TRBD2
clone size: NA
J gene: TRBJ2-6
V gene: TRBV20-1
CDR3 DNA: TGCAGTGCTGCGGATTGGACTAGCGGGGCCTCTGGGGCCAACGTCCTGACTTTC
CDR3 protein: CSAADWTSGASGANVLTF

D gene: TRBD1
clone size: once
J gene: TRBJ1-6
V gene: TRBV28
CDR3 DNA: TGTGCCAGCAGTCCGACAGGGCTCCTCCACTTT
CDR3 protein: CASSPTGLLHF

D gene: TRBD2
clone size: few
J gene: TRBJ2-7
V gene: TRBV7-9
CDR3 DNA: TGTGCCAGCAGCTTGGGTGCACTAGCGGTACGCGAGCAGTACTTC
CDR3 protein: CASSLGALAVREQYF

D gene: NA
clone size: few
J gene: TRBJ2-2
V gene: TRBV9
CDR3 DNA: TGTGCCAGCAGCGTAGTGCCGGGTCGGGGGGAGCTGTTTTTT
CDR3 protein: CASSVVPGRGELFF

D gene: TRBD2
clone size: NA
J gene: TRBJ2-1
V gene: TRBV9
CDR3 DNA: TGTGCCAGCAGCGGGAGCGGGAGTCGGGGTGAGCAGTTCTTC
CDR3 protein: CASSGSGSRGEQFF

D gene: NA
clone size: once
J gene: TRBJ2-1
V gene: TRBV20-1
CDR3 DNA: TGCAGTGCGGGCCCCTCCTACAATGAGCAGTTCTTC
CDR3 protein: CSAGPSYNEQFF

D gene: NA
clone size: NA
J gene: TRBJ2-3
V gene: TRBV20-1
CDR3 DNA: TGCAGTGCTAGAGGTGAAGGGGTGGATACGCAGTATTTT
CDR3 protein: CSARGEGVDTQYF

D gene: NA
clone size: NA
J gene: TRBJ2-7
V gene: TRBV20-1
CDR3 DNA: TGCAGTGCTAGAGATAACGGGGGTGAGCAGTACTTC
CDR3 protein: CSARDNGGEQYF

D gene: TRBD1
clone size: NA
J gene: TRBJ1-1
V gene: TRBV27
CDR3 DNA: TGTGCCAGCAGTTTGTTAGGTCTCCGACAGGGTGAAGCTTTCTTT
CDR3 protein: CASSLLGLRQGEAFF

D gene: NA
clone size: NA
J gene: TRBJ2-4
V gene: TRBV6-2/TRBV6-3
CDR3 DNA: TGTGCCAGCAGGGCAGGGGCGAACATTCAGTACTTC
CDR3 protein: CASRAGANIQYF

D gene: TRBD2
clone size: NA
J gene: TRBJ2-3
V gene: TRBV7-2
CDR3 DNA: TGTGCCAGCAGCTTAGCCCTGACTAGCGGGGTTTCAGATACGCAGTATTTT
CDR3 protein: CASSLALTSGVSDTQYF

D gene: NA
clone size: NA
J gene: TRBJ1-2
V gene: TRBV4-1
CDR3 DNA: TGCGCCAGCAGCCAAGATATTAGTGGGCCTCAACACTATGGCTACACCTTC
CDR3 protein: CASSQDISGPQHYGYTF

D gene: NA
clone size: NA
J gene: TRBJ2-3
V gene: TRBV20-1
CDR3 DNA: TGCAGTGCTAGAGATCCCCGTGAGATCCTCACAGATACGCAGTATTTT
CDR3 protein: CSARDPREILTDTQYF

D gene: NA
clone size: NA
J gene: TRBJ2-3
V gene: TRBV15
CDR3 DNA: TGTGCCACCAGCAGAGCCCGTAGGGGAATGGGCACAGATACGCAGTATTTT
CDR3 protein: CATSRARRGMGTDTQYF

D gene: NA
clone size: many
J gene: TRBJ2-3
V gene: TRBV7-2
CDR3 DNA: TGTGCCAGCAGCCTAACCCGAGATACGCAGTATTTT
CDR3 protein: CASSLTRDTQYF

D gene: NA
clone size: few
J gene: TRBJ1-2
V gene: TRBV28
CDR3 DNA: TGTGCCAGCAGTTCCTCGGGCGGGGGTCGGTATGGCTACACCTTC
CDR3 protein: CASSSSGGGRYGYTF

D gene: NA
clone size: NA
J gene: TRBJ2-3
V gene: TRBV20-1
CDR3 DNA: TGCAGTGCTAGGATATCCTCGGGTCGCACAGATACGCAGTATTTT
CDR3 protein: CSARISSGRTDTQYF

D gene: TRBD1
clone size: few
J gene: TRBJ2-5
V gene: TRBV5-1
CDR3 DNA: TGCGCCAGCAGCCCCGGGACAGTTGTCCAAGAGACCCAGTACTTC
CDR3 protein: CASSPGTVVQETQYF

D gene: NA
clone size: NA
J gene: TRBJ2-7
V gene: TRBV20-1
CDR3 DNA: TGCAGTGCGAGGTCGTACAACTCCTACGAGCAGTACTTC
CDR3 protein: CSARSYNSYEQYF

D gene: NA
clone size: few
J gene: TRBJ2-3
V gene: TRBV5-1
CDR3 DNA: TGCGCCAGGCGCTCGCGAAGGGGCCCGGTTCGCACAGATACGCAGTATTTT
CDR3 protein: CARRSRRGPVRTDTQYF

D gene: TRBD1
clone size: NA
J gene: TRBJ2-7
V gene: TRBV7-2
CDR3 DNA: TGTGCCAGCAGCTTAGCGAGGGGACAGGGGTCCTACGAGCAGTACTTC
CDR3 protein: CASSLARGQGSYEQYF

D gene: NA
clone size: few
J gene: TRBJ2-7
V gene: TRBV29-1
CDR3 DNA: TGCAGCGTAGAAACAGCTTACGAGCAGTACTTC
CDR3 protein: CSVETAYEQYF

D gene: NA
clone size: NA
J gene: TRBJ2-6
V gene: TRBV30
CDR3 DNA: TGTGCCTGGAGGAGCGCAGGGGAGGCCAACGTCCTGACTTTC
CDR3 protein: CAWRSAGEANVLTF

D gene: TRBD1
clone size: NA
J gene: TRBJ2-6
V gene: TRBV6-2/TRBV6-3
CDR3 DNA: TGTGCCAGCAGAAGAGGGGGACAGGGGTTGTCCGGGGCCAACGTCCTGACTTTC
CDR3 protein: CASRRGGQGLSGANVLTF

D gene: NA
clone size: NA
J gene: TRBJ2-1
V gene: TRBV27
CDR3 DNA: TGTGCCAGCAGTTTATTTGGTGGAAACAATGAGCAGTTCTTC
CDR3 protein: CASSLFGGNNEQFF

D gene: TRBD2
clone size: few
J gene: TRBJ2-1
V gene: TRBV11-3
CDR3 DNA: TGTGCCAGCAGCTTAGGTGGCGGGAGGGTCTTGAGTGAGCAGTTCTTC
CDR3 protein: CASSLGGGRVLSEQFF

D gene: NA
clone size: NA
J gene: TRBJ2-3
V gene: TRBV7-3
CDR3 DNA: TGTGCCAGCAATAGCGGGACAGGAGATACGCAGTATTTT
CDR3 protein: CASNSGTGDTQYF

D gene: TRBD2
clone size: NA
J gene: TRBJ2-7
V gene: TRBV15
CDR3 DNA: TGTGCCACCAGCAGAGTGGGACTAGCGGATTACGAGCAGTACTTC
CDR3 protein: CATSRVGLADYEQYF

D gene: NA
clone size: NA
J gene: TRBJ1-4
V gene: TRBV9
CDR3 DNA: TGTGCCAGCAGCTCCCGGCGGGGGGCAACTAATGAAAAACTGTTTTTT
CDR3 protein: CASSSRRGATNEKLFF

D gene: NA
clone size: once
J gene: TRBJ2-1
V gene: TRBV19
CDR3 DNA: TGTGCCAGTAGTATGGGGGTATCAAATGAGCAGTTCTTC
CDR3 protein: CASSMGVSNEQFF

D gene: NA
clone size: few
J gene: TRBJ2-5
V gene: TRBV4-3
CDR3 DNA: TGCGCCAGCAGCCAAGAGAGATCCCACCAAGAGACCCAGTACTTC
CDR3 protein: CASSQERSHQETQYF

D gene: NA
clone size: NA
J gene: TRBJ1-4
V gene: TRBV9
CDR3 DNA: TGTGCCAGCAGCGTAGAAGGTGGAGGGGGGGGTGAAAAACTGTTTTTT
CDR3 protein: CASSVEGGGGGEKLFF

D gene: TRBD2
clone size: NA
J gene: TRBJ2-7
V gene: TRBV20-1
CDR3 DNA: TGCAGTGCTAGACGGAACTCCGGGACTAGCGGGTGGACCTTCTCCTACGAGCAGTACTTC
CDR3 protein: CSARRNSGTSGWTFSYEQYF

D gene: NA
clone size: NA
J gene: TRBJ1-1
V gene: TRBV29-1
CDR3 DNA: TGCAGCGTTCAGGGAGGGACTGAAGCTTTCTTT
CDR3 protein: CSVQGGTEAFF